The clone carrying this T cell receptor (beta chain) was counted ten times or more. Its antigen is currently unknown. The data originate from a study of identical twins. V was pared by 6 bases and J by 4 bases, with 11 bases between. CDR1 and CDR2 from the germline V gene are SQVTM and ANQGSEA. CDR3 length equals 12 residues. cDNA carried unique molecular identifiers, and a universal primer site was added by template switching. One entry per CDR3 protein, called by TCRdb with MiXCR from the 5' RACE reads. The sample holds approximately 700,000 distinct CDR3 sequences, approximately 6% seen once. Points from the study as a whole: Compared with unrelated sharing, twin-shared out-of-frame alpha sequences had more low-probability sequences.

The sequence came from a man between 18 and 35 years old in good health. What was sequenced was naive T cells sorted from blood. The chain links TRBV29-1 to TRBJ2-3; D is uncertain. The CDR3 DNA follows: TGCAGCGTCGTTCCGATTTCAGATACGCAGTATTTT. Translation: CSVVPISDTQYF.